A single TCR beta chain is shown here with its context. These data originate in a study of molecular identifiers for immune sequencing clone quantification. TCRdb reprocessed the PCR reads via MiXCR and lists one record per CDR3 protein. The data show roughly 300,000 distinct CDR3 sequences, roughly a quarter seen once. The TCR was taken from a human donor in good health. Some libraries in this study had Jurkat cell RNA spiked in. The sample comprised naive CD8+ T cells from blood, with Jurkat cell RNA spiked in. Subset given: FACS-sorted CD8+CD4-CCR7+CD45RA+ naive T cells.

DNA of the CDR3: TGTGCCAGCAGCATACCAGGGGGCACCTACGAGCAGTACTTC. Its translation: CASSIPGGTYEQYF. J is TRBJ2-7 and V is TRBV5-4, with 8 bases aligning to TRBD1. V shed 4 bases, J shed 2 bases, and the junction held 5 bases outside the gene matches. There are 14 residues in the CDR3. Per germline, CDR1 SGHNT and CDR2 YYREEE (reference sequence).